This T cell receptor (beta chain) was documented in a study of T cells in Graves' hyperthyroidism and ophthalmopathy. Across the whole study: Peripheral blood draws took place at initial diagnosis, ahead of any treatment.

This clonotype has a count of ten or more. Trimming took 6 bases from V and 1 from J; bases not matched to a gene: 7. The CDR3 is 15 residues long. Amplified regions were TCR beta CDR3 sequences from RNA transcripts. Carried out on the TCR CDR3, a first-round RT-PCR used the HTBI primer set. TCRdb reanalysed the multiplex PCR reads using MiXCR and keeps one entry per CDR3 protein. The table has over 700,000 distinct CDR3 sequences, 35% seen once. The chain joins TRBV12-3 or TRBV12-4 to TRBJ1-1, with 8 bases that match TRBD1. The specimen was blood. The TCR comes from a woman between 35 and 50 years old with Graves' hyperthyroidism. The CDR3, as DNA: TGTGCCAGCAGCAGGGACAGGAGTTCGAACACTGAAGCTTTCTTT. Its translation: CASSRDRSSNTEAFF.